These T cell receptor beta chains were read from a single sample in a study of regulatory T cells in long-lasting Graves disease. Using its own MiXCR run on the multiplex PCR reads, TCRdb lists one record per CDR3 protein. The table has approximately 250,000 distinct CDR3 sequences, around 17% seen once. The specimen comprised peripheral blood mononuclear cells (PBMCs), sampled at new diagnosis, from a patient treated with antithyroid drugs. The receptors were sampled from a female donor with Graves disease. CDR3s include the opening cysteine and the closing phenylalanine or tryptophan. Fields, in order: D gene, V gene, J gene, clone size, CDR3 protein. The D gene is left open where the match is weak. Expanded clones get a size class; other rows say once, few or many, or leave the size out.

d_call: NA; v_call: TRBV4-1; j_call: TRBJ2-2; clone_size: NA; cdr3_aa: CASSQPGLLRGGELFF
d_call: TRBD1; v_call: TRBV12-3/TRBV12-4; j_call: TRBJ1-1; clone_size: many; cdr3_aa: CASSFSGTGVSEAFF
d_call: NA; v_call: TRBV30; j_call: TRBJ2-5; clone_size: many; cdr3_aa: CAWSLTGGRETQYF
d_call: NA; v_call: TRBV4-1; j_call: TRBJ2-7; clone_size: NA; cdr3_aa: CASSQGGQASYEQYF
d_call: NA; v_call: TRBV27; j_call: TRBJ2-1; clone_size: many; cdr3_aa: CASSSPARSSYNEQFF
d_call: NA; v_call: TRBV12-3/TRBV12-4; j_call: TRBJ2-1; clone_size: few; cdr3_aa: CASSSTYNEQFF
d_call: TRBD2; v_call: TRBV19; j_call: TRBJ2-5; clone_size: many; cdr3_aa: CASSIGLAALGETQYF
d_call: NA; v_call: TRBV20-1; j_call: TRBJ1-3; clone_size: many; cdr3_aa: CSARDMSSLSGNTIYF
d_call: NA; v_call: TRBV3-1; j_call: TRBJ1-3; clone_size: NA; cdr3_aa: CASSQGFENTIYF
d_call: NA; v_call: TRBV3-1; j_call: TRBJ2-7; clone_size: many; cdr3_aa: CASSQDSGSSYEQYF
d_call: NA; v_call: TRBV18; j_call: TRBJ2-1; clone_size: many; cdr3_aa: CASSTNGGGVQFF